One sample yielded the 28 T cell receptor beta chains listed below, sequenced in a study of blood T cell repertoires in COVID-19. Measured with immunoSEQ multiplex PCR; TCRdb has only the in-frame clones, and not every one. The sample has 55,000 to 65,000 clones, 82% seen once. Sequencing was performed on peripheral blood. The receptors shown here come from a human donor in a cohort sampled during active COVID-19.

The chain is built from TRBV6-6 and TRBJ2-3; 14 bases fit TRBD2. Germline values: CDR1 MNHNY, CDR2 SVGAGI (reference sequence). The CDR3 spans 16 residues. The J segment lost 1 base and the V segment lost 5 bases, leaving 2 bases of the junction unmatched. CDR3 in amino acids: CASSRGLAGGTDTQYF. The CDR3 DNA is TGTGCCAGCAGTCGGGGACTAGCGGGAGGCACAGATACGCAGTATTTT.

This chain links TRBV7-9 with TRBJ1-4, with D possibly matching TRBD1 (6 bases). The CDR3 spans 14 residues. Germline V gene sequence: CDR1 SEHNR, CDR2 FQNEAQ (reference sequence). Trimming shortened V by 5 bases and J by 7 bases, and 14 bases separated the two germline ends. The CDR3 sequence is CASSPGTRFEKLFF. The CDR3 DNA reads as TGTGCCAGCAGCCCCGGGACACGGTTTGAAAAACTGTTTTTT.

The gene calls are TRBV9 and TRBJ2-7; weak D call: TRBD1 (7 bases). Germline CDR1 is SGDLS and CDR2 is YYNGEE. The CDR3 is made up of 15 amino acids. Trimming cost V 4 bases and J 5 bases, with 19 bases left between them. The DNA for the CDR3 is TGTGCCAGCAGCCTCAGGGGGGTGGGTAAGCACGAGCAGTACTTC. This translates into CASSLRGVGKHEQYF.

The CDR3 loop reads CASSSAGEETQYF. In DNA, the CDR3 is TGTGCCAGCAGCTCGGCGGGGGAAGAGACCCAGTACTTC. The chain uses TRBV7-2 and TRBJ2-5, with 7 positions matching TRBD2. The CDR3 spans 13 residues. CDR1 and CDR2 from the germline V gene are SGHTA and FQGNSA. Germline trimming cut 4 bases from V and 3 bases from J; bases unmatched to any gene: 2. The full variable domain, with the rest looked up from reference TRBV7-2 and TRBJ2-5, is GAGVSQSPSNKVTEKGKDVELRCDPISGHTALYWYRQSLGQGLEFLIYFQGNSAPDKSGLPSDRFSAERTGGSVSTLTIQRTQQEDSAVYLCASSSAGEETQYFGPGTRLLVL.

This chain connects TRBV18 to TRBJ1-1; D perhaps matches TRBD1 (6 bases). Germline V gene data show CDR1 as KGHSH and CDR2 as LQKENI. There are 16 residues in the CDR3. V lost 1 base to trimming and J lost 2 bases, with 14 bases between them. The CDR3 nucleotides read TGTGCCAGCTCACCACAGGGGGGGAGAGGAAACACTGAAGCTTTCTTT. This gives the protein CASSPQGGRGNTEAFF. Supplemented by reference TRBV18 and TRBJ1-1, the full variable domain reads NAGVMQNPRHLVRRRGQEARLRCSPMKGHSHVYWYRQLPEEGLKFMVYLQKENIIDESGMPKERFSAEFPKEGPSILRIQQVVRGDSAAYFCASSPQGGRGNTEAFFGQGTRLTVV.

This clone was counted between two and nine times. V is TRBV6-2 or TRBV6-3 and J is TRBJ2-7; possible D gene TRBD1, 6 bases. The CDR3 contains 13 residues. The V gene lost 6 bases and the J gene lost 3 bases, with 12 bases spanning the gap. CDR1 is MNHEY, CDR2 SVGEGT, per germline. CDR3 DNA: TGTGCCAGCAGCCAGACAGGTCTCTACGAGCAGTACGTC. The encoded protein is CASSQTGLYEQYV.

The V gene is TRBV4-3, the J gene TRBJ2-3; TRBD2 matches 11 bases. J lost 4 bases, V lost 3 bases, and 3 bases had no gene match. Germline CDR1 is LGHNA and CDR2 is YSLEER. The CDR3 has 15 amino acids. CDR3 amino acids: CASSHSGGAPDTQYF. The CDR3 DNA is TGCGCCAGCAGCCATAGCGGGGGGGCCCCAGATACGCAGTATTTT.

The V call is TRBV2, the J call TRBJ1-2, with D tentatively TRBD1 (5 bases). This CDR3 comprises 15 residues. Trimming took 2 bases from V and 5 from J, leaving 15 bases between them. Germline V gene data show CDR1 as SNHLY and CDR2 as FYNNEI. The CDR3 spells CASSERQPGLYGYTF. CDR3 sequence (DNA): TGTGCCAGCAGTGAAAGACAGCCAGGATTATATGGCTACACCTTC.

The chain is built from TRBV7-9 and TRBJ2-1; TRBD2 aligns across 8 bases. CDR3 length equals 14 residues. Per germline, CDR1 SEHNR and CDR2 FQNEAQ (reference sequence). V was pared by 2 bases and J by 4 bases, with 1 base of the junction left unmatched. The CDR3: CASSLLAGYNEQFF. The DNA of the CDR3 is TGTGCCAGCAGCTTATTAGCGGGGTACAATGAGCAGTTCTTC.

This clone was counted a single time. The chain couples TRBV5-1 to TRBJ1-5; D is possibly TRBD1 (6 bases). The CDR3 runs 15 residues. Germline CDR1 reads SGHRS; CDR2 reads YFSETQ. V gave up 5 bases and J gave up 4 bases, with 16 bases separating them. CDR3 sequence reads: CASSLSGTPNQPQHF. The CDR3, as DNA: TGCGCCAGCAGTCTTTCCGGGACACCTAATCAGCCCCAGCATTTT.

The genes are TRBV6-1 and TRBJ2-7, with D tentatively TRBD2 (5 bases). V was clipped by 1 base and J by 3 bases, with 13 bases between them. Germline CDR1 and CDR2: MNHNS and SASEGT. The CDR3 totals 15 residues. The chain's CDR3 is CASSEGETLYYEQYV. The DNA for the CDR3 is TGTGCCAGCAGTGAAGGGGAGACACTGTACTACGAGCAGTACGTC.

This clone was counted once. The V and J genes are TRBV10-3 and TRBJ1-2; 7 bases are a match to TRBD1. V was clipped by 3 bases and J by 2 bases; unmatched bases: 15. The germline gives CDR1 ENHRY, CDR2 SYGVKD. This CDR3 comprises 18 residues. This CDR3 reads CAISDLGRGKQMNYGYTF. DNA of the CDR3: TGTGCCATCAGTGATCTTGGCAGGGGGAAACAAATGAACTATGGCTACACCTTC.

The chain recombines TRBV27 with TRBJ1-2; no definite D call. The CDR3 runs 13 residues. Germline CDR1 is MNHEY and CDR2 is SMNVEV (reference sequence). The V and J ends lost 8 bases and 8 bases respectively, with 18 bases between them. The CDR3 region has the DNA TGTGCCAGCCCCTTGGGGAGGGTTGACGGCTACACCTTC. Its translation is CASPLGRVDGYTF.

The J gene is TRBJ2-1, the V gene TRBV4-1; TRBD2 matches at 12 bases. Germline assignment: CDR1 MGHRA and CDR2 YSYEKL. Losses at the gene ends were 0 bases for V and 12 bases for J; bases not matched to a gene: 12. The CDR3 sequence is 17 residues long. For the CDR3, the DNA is TGCGCCAGCAGCCAAGAAAGACTAGCGGGGGCCGAAGGACGGCAGTTCTTC. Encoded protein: CASSQERLAGAEGRQFF.

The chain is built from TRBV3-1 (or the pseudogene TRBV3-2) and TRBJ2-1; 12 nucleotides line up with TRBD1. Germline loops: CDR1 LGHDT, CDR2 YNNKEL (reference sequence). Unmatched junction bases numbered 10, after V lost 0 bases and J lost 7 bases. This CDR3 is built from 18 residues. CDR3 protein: CASSQDPFGTGGLNEQFF. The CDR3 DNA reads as TGTGCCAGCAGCCAAGATCCGTTCGGGACAGGGGGCTTAAATGAGCAGTTCTTC.

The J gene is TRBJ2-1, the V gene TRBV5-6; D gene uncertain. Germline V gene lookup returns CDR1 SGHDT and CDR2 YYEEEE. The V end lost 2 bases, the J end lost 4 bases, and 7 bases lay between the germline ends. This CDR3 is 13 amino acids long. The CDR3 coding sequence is TGTGCCAGCAGCTTTCGGGTTTACAATGAGCAGTTCTTC. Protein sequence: CASSFRVYNEQFF. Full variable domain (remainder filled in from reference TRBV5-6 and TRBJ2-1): DAGVTQSPTHLIKTRGQQVTLRCSPKSGHDTVSWYQQALGQGPQFIFQYYEEEERQRGNFPDRFSGHQFPNYSSELNVNALLLGDSALYLCASSFRVYNEQFFGPGTRLTVL.

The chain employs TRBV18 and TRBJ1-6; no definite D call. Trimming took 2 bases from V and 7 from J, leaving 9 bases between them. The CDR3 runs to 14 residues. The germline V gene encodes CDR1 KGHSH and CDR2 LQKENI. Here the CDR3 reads CASSPGQLNSPLHF. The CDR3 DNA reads TGTGCCAGCTCACCAGGGCAGTTGAATTCACCCCTCCACTTT.

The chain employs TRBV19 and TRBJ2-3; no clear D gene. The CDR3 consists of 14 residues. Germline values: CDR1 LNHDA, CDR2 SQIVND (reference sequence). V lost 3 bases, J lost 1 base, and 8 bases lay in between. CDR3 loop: CASSIDFRTDTQYF. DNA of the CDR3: TGTGCCAGTAGTATCGACTTCCGCACAGATACGCAGTATTTT.

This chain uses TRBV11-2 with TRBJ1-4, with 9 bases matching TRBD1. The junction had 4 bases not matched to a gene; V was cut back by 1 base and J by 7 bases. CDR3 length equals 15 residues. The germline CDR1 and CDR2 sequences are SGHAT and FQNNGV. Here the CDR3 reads CASSLGTGVSEKLFF. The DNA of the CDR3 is TGTGCCAGCAGCTTAGGGACAGGGGTTTCTGAAAAACTGTTTTTT.

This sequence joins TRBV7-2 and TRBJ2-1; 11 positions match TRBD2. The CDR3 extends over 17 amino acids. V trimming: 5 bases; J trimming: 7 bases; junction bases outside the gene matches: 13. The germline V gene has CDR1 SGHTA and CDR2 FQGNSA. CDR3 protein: CASSGEIAGGRTNEQFF. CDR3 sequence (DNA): TGTGCCAGCAGCGGAGAAATAGCGGGGGGGCGCACTAATGAGCAGTTCTTC.

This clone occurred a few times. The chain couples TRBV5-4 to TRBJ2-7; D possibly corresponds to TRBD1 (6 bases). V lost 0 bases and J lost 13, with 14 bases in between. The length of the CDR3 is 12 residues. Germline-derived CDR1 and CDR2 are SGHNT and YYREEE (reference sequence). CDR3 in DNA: TGTGCCAGCAGCTTGGATCGGACAGAGTTCTACTTC. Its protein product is CASSLDRTEFYF.

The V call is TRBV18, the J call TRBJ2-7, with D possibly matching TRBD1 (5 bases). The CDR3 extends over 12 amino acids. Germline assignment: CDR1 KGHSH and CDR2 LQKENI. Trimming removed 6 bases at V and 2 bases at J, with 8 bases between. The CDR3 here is CASSETAYEQYV. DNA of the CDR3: TGTGCCAGCTCCGAGACAGCCTACGAGCAGTACGTC.

CDR3 loop: CASRADWNYEQYF. CDR3 DNA sequence: TGTGCCAGCAGGGCGGACTGGAACTACGAGCAGTACTTC. The chain uses TRBV2 and TRBJ2-7; possibly TRBD2 for D (5 bases). Per germline, CDR1 SNHLY and CDR2 FYNNEI. Trimming removed 6 bases at V and 3 bases at J, with 12 bases between. This CDR3 region has 13 residues.

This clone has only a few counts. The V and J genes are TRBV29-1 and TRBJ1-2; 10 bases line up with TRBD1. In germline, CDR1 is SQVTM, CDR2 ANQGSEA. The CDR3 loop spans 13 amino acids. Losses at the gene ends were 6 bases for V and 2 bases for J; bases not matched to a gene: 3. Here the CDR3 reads CSVRQGANYGYTF. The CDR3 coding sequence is TGCAGCGTCCGACAGGGGGCGAACTATGGCTACACCTTC.

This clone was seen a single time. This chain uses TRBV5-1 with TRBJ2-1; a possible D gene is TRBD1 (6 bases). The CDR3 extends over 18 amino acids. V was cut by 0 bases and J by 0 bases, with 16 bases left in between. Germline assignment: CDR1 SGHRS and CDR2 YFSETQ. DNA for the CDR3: TGCGCCAGCAGCTTGGGTGCGACAGGAACGAGCTCCTACAATGAGCAGTTCTTC. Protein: CASSLGATGTSSYNEQFF.

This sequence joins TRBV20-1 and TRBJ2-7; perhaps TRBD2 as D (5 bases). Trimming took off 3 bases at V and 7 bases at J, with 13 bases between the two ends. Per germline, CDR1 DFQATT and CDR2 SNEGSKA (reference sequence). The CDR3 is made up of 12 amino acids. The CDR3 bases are TGCAGTGCTAGTGAGGGAACGGGAGAGCAGTACTTC. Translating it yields CSASEGTGEQYF.

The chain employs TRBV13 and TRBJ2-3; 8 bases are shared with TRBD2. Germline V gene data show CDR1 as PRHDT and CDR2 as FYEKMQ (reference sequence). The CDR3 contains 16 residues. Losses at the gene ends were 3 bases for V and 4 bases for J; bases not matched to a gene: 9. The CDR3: CASSFHPGGSADTQYF. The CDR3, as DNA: TGTGCCAGCAGCTTTCATCCGGGGGGGTCGGCAGATACGCAGTATTTT.

CDR3 DNA: TGTGCCAGCAGCTGGCGCCAGATGGGACGGACAGGGGGGACCCAGTACTTC. It yields the protein CASSWRQMGRTGGTQYF. The chain has TRBV7-2 and TRBJ2-5, with 10 bases that match TRBD1. Germline CDR1 SGHTA, CDR2 FQGNSA. With 4 bases clipped from V and 7 bases from J, the junction kept 15 bases outside the gene matches. The CDR3 loop spans 17 amino acids.